The 23 T cell receptor beta chains in this list originate from one sample, sequenced in a study of STAT5B mutations in CD4+ large granular lymphocyte leukemia. Method: immunoSEQ multiplex PCR; TCRdb's copy keeps in-frame clones and lacks some. The sample carries 35,000 to 40,000 clones, 75% to 85% recorded once. What was sequenced was CD4+ T cells from blood buffy coats. Receptors originate from a human donor in good health.

The chain combines TRBV6-5 with TRBJ1-1; no definite D call. Germline lookup yields CDR1 MNHEY and CDR2 SVGAGI. CDR3 length: 14 amino acids. The V end lost 1 base, the J end lost 2 bases, and 8 bases lay between the germline ends. The CDR3 DNA reads TGTGCCAGCAGTTACTTCGAGTACAACACTGAAGCTTTCTTT. Its protein is CASSYFEYNTEAFF.

This clone appeared a few times. This sequence joins TRBV5-1 and TRBJ2-6; D gene unclear. The CDR3 has 16 amino acids. Between the trimmed V and J ends, which lost 5 bases and 0 bases, there was a span of 12 bases. From germline, CDR1 is SGHRS and CDR2 YFSETQ. The CDR3 is CASRRDAASGANVLTF. The CDR3, as DNA: TGCGCCAGCAGAAGAGACGCAGCCTCTGGGGCCAACGTCCTGACTTTC.

This rearrangement joins TRBV6-5 to TRBJ1-2, with D possibly being TRBD1 (5 bases). CDR3 size: 15 residues. Trimming pared 0 bases from V and 4 bases from J, leaving 12 bases between. Germline V gene lookup returns CDR1 MNHEY and CDR2 SVGAGI. The CDR3 DNA is TGTGCCAGCAGTTACTCCACAGGAGGAGGCTATGGCTACACCTTC. It specifies CASSYSTGGGYGYTF.

The chain combines TRBV7-2 with TRBJ1-5; D is ambiguous. Germline CDR1 reads SGHTA; CDR2 reads FQGNSA. V dropped 1 base and J dropped 5 bases, with 21 bases sitting between them. This CDR3 has 18 residues. Written as DNA, the CDR3 is TGTGCCAGCAGCTTAGGGGGAAGTGGTATATATGGAGATCAGCCCCAGCATTTT. It translates to CASSLGGSGIYGDQPQHF.

This clone was seen a single time. This rearrangement joins TRBV5-1 to TRBJ2-7; TRBD1 might be the D (8 bases). The CDR3 runs to 17 residues. Germline CDR1 reads SGHRS; CDR2 reads YFSETQ. The V end was cut by 1 base, the J end by 2 bases, with 19 bases between. The CDR3 loop is CASSLPAAGQAPYEQYF. The CDR3 DNA is TGCGCCAGCAGCTTGCCAGCAGCGGGACAGGCTCCCTACGAGCAGTACTTC.

DNA of the CDR3: TGTGCCAGCAGTGATCCCCGGACTAGCCCCCCTGAGCAGTTCTTC. It codes for CASSDPRTSPPEQFF. This chain uses TRBV2 with TRBJ2-1, with 8 bases identical to TRBD2. The CDR3 runs to 15 residues. The V segment lost 3 bases and the J segment 9 bases; nucleotides outside the gene matches: 10. Germline V gene lookup returns CDR1 SNHLY and CDR2 FYNNEI. The complete variable domain, with remaining parts taken from reference TRBV2 and TRBJ2-1, reads EPEVTQTPSHQVTQMGQEVILRCVPISNHLYFYWYRQILGQKVEFLVSFYNNEISEKSEIFDDQFSVERPDGSNFTLKIRSTKLEDSAMYFCASSDPRTSPPEQFFGPGTRLTVL.

DNA of the CDR3: TGTGCCAGCAGCCGCGTCTCGAATACGCAGTATTTT. It encodes CASSRVSNTQYF. V gene TRBV14 combines with J gene TRBJ2-3, with D hard to call. This CDR3 is 12 amino acids long. V shed 4 bases and J shed 7 bases, with 9 bases lying between them. The germline gives CDR1 SGHDN, CDR2 FVKESK.

The chain joins TRBV4-2 to TRBJ2-1; D gene uncertain. Germline V gives CDR1 LGHNA, CDR2 YNFKEQ. Trimming removed 1 base from V and 10 bases from J, with 14 bases in between. CDR3 size: 14 residues. The CDR3 DNA reads TGTGCCAGCAGCCAAGTGGCTAGGTTTGGGGAGCAGTTCTTC. Its protein product is CASSQVARFGEQFF.

The V gene is TRBV27, the J gene TRBJ2-1, with D possibly matching TRBD2 (5 bases). Germline lookup yields CDR1 MNHEY and CDR2 SMNVEV (reference sequence). The CDR3 loop spans 14 amino acids. V was clipped by 7 bases and J by 0 bases, with 10 bases between them. CDR3 loop: CASIGSGSYNEQFF. The DNA for the CDR3 is TGTGCCAGCATAGGGAGTGGCTCCTACAATGAGCAGTTCTTC.

The gene calls are TRBV6-5 and TRBJ2-7, with D perhaps TRBD1 (5 bases). The CDR3 runs 16 residues. Germline-derived CDR1 and CDR2 are MNHEY and SVGAGI. The V gene lost 2 bases and the J gene lost 1 base, with 15 bases spanning the gap. CDR3 region: CASSYHLPRASYEQYF. The DNA for the CDR3 is TGTGCCAGCAGTTACCACCTCCCCAGGGCGTCCTACGAGCAGTACTTC.

The chain recombines TRBV2 with TRBJ2-1, with D possibly TRBD1 on 5 matching bases. V lost 3 bases and J lost 4, with 10 bases in between. CDR3 length: 14 amino acids. Germline V CDR1 and CDR2: SNHLY, FYNNEI. The CDR3 DNA is TGTGCCAGCAGTGAGCAGGGAAGGTACAATGAGCAGTTCTTC. Encoded protein: CASSEQGRYNEQFF.

The chain uses TRBV5-1 and TRBJ1-1; 8 bases are shared with TRBD1. This CDR3 has 16 residues. The trim removed 5 bases at V and 1 base at J, leaving 10 bases unmatched. Germline loops: CDR1 SGHRS, CDR2 YFSETQ. CDR3 region: CASRSIQGARNTEAFF. CDR3 nucleotides: TGCGCCAGCAGATCCATCCAGGGGGCGCGGAACACTGAAGCTTTCTTT.

This clone was seen more than once but under ten times. V gene TRBV15 combines with J gene TRBJ1-5; D remains unclear. Trimming removed 5 bases from V and 7 bases from J, with 9 bases in between. CDR3 length: 12 amino acids. The germline gives CDR1 LNHNV, CDR2 YYDKDF (reference sequence). CDR3 amino acids: CATSREVQPQHF. The CDR3 DNA follows: TGTGCCACCAGCCGGGAGGTACAGCCCCAGCATTTT.

This sequence joins TRBV6-6 and TRBJ1-2, with 7 nucleotides matching TRBD1. This CDR3 spans 15 amino acids. Germline V gene sequence: CDR1 MNHNY, CDR2 SVGAGI (reference sequence). Trimming took 0 bases from V and 8 from J; bases not matched to a gene: 9. The CDR3: CASSYSNGQGGGYTF. As DNA, the CDR3 is TGTGCCAGCAGTTACTCGAATGGGCAGGGGGGGGGCTACACCTTC.

This sequence joins TRBV29-1 and TRBJ2-7; possibly TRBD1 for D (6 bases). This CDR3 region has 14 residues. Germline V gene lookup returns CDR1 SQVTM and CDR2 ANQGSEA. V dropped 6 bases and J dropped 0 bases, with 15 bases sitting between them. The CDR3 region has the DNA TGCAGCGTGGGCCGGGACACCGCCTCCTACGAGCAGTACTTC. Its translation is CSVGRDTASYEQYF.

The CDR3 nucleotides are TGCGCCAGCAACAGCGGGGGGAACACAGATACGCAGTATTTT. Protein product: CASNSGGNTDTQYF. The chain combines TRBV5-1 with TRBJ2-3; TRBD2 agrees at 9 bases. The CDR3 extends over 14 amino acids. The germline V gene encodes CDR1 SGHRS and CDR2 YFSETQ. J lost 2 bases, V lost 6 bases, and 4 bases had no gene match.

The chain uses TRBV7-9 and TRBJ1-3; the D is unclear. The CDR3 totals 15 residues. CDR1 is SEHNR and CDR2 is FQNEAQ in the germline V gene (reference sequence). V dropped 5 bases and J dropped 4 bases, with 15 bases sitting between them. This CDR3 reads CASSLAGPSGNTIYF. The CDR3 DNA reads TGTGCCAGCAGCCTTGCCGGGCCATCCGGAAACACCATATATTTT.

This clone appeared a few times. V gene TRBV19 combines with J gene TRBJ1-1, with D unresolved. The V gene's germline CDR1 is LNHDA and CDR2 SQIVND (reference sequence). The ends were cut back, 10 bases at V and 4 bases at J, with 10 bases in the middle. This CDR3 comprises 11 residues. The CDR3 DNA sequence: TGTGCCATCAGACGAGGCACTGAAGCTTTCTTT. This gives the protein CAIRRGTEAFF.

This rearrangement joins TRBV20-1 to TRBJ2-1, with a possible D match to TRBD2 (6 bases). This CDR3 spans 11 amino acids. The germline gives CDR1 DFQATT, CDR2 SNEGSKA (reference sequence). The CDR3 nucleotides read TGCAGCGGGAGCTCCTACAATGAGCAGTTCTTC. Residues: CSGSSYNEQFF.

The rearrangement joins TRBV19 to TRBJ2-1; TRBD2 matches 9 bases. This CDR3 region has 17 residues. Per germline, CDR1 LNHDA and CDR2 SQIVND (reference sequence). V shed 1 base and J 4 bases; nucleotides not matched to a gene: 8. CDR3 in DNA: TGTGCCAGTAGTATAGGCGGGGGGGGGACACCTTACAATGAGCAGTTCTTC. Its translation is CASSIGGGGTPYNEQFF.

The chain uses TRBV2 and TRBJ2-1, with 13 nucleotides matching TRBD2. Germline V gene data show CDR1 as SNHLY and CDR2 as FYNNEI. The CDR3 loop spans 15 amino acids. After removal of 6 bases from V and 7 bases from J, the junction contained 6 bases not matched to a gene. This CDR3 reads CASRGGLAGVNEQFF. CDR3 in DNA: TGTGCCAGCAGGGGAGGACTAGCGGGAGTGAATGAGCAGTTCTTC. The variable domain in full, with the rest retrieved from reference TRBV2 and TRBJ2-1, is EPEVTQTPSHQVTQMGQEVILRCVPISNHLYFYWYRQILGQKVEFLVSFYNNEISEKSEIFDDQFSVERPDGSNFTLKIRSTKLEDSAMYFCASRGGLAGVNEQFFGPGTRLTVL.

This clone has a single count. The chain has TRBV5-1 and TRBJ2-2, with a weak D call TRBD2 (5 bases). This CDR3 has 15 residues. With 2 bases removed from V and 0 bases from J, the gap between germline ends came to 8 bases. Germline loops: CDR1 SGHRS, CDR2 YFSETQ. The CDR3 loop is CASSFGSANTGELFF. CDR3 DNA sequence: TGCGCCAGCAGCTTTGGTAGCGCGAACACCGGGGAGCTGTTTTTT.

The chain uses TRBV2 and TRBJ1-5; D is possibly TRBD1 (6 bases). CDR1 and CDR2 (germline): SNHLY, FYNNEI. The CDR3 sequence is 17 residues long. V was trimmed by 2 bases and J by 0 bases, leaving 14 bases between them. The CDR3 loop is CASSERGALYSNQPQHF. CDR3 nucleotide sequence: TGTGCCAGCAGTGAACGGGGGGCCCTTTATAGCAATCAGCCCCAGCATTTT. The whole variable domain, filled in from reference TRBV2 and TRBJ1-5, reads EPEVTQTPSHQVTQMGQEVILRCVPISNHLYFYWYRQILGQKVEFLVSFYNNEISEKSEIFDDQFSVERPDGSNFTLKIRSTKLEDSAMYFCASSERGALYSNQPQHFGDGTRLSIL.